The rows below give T cell receptor beta chains drawn from one sample of a study of T cells in Graves' hyperthyroidism and ophthalmopathy. Using its own MiXCR run on the multiplex PCR reads, TCRdb lists one record per CDR3 protein. The sample has some 300,000 distinct CDR3 sequences, less than 15% seen once. The specimen sequenced was blood. These receptors came from a woman aged 30 to 39 with Graves' hyperthyroidism that later progressed to Graves' ophthalmopathy. CDR3s include the opening cysteine and the closing phenylalanine or tryptophan. The D gene is left open where the match is weak. Clone size is shown for a subset of rows, as once, few, many or a class of expanded clone.

D gene	CDR3 length	V gene	J gene	clone size	CDR3 DNA	CDR3 protein
.	15	TRBV20-1	TRBJ2-2	.	TGCAGTGCTCCTAACACACTCCTTAGAACCGGGGAGCTGTTTTTT	CSAPNTLLRTGELFF
.	13	TRBV5-1	TRBJ2-5	many	TGCGCCAGCAGCTTGGTTCAGAGAGAGACCCAGTACTTC	CASSLVQRETQYF
TRBD2	15	TRBV7-3	TRBJ2-1	.	TGTGCCAGCAGCTCGACTAGCGGGAGTAAGGGTGAGCAGTTCTTC	CASSSTSGSKGEQFF
.	14	TRBV7-9	TRBJ1-1	.	TGTGCCAGCAGCTTAGGTGGGGTGAACACTGAAGCTTTCTTT	CASSLGGVNTEAFF
.	15	TRBV6-1	TRBJ1-5	many	TGTGCCAGCAGTGAATGGACAGCAGTACATCAGCCCCAGCATTTT	CASSEWTAVHQPQHF
.	14	TRBV28	TRBJ2-7	many	TGTGCCAGCAGTCCGGCGACAGTCCCCTACGAGCAGTACTTC	CASSPATVPYEQYF
.	17	TRBV25-1	TRBJ2-7	few	TGTGCCAGCAGCGAGTCAATCTTACAGGGATCTCAGCACGAGCAGTACTTC	CASSESILQGSQHEQYF
TRBD2	15	TRBV7-3	TRBJ2-5	many	TGTGCCAGCAGCTCCACGGGAACTAGCGGGGAGACCCAGTACTTC	CASSSTGTSGETQYF
.	16	TRBV5-8	TRBJ2-3	many	TGTGCCAGCAGTTCCTTAGGACAATCCGACACAGATACGCAGTATTTT	CASSSLGQSDTDTQYF
.	16	TRBV9	TRBJ2-7	many	TGTGCCAGCAGCGTAACCCCGTCTAACTCCAACTACGAGCAGTACTTC	CASSVTPSNSNYEQYF
.	14	TRBV2	TRBJ2-2	many	TGTGCCGGCACCCAGCAGGGCGGAACCGGGGAGCTGTTTTTT	CAGTQQGGTGELFF
TRBD2	16	TRBV20-1	TRBJ2-7	.	TGCAGTGCTAGAGCATCACTAGCGGGAGGGCCTCGTGAGCAGTACTTC	CSARASLAGGPREQYF
TRBD2	15	TRBV7-3	TRBJ2-1	many	TGTGCCAGCAGCCCTGGACTAGCGGAGAACAATGAGCAGTTCTTC	CASSPGLAENNEQFF
TRBD2	17	TRBV11-2	TRBJ2-5	many	TGTGCCAGCAGCCCCAGCCGGGCGGGGAGGGTCCAAGAGACCCAGTACTTC	CASSPSRAGRVQETQYF
.	13	TRBV2	TRBJ1-1	.	TGTGCCAGCAGAAGGAACGGGGGGGGCTTCGCTTTCTTT	CASRRNGGGFAFF
TRBD1	16	TRBV10-3	TRBJ2-1	few	TGTGCCATCAGTGAGAGGGGACAGGACCTATACAATGAGCAGTTCTTC	CAISERGQDLYNEQFF
TRBD1	18	TRBV3-1	TRBJ2-2	many	TGTGCCAGCAGCCAAGGGGACAGTCCCTACGCGAACACCGGGGAGCTGTTTTTT	CASSQGDSPYANTGELFF
TRBD1	14	TRBV7-9	TRBJ2-2	many	TGTGCCAGCAGCTCGGGACAGTACACCGGGGAGCTGTTTTTT	CASSSGQYTGELFF
TRBD1	14	TRBV2	TRBJ2-5	many	TGTGCCAAAGAGGACAGGGGGTTTTCAGAGACCCAGTACTTC	CAKEDRGFSETQYF
.	16	TRBV12-3/TRBV12-4	TRBJ1-2	many	TGTGCCAGCAGCTCTCGAGGACAGAACTTTAACTATGGCTACACCTTC	CASSSRGQNFNYGYTF
TRBD1	13	TRBV5-6	TRBJ2-2	few	TGTGCCAGCGACAGGGTCGAAGCCGGGGAGCTGTTTTTT	CASDRVEAGELFF
.	15	TRBV15	TRBJ1-5	few	TGTGCCACCAGCAGGGACCAGGGTTTCGGTCAGCCCCAGCATTTT	CATSRDQGFGQPQHF